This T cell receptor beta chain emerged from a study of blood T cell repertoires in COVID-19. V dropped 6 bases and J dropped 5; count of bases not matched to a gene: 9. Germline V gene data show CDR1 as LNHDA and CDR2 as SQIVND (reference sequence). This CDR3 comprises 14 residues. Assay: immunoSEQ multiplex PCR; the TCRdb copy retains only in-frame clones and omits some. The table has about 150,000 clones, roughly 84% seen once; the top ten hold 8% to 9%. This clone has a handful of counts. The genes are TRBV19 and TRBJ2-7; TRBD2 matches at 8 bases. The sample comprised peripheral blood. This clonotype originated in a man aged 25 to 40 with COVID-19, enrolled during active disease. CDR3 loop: CASSFGTSGNEQYF. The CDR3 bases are TGTGCCAGTAGCTTCGGGACTAGTGGAAACGAGCAGTACTTC.